This TCR beta chain is from a study of T cell repertoires in cytomegalovirus infection. Study context: CMV infection together with matching HLA type was indicated by public TCR beta signatures. General study results and limits: HLA-C-restricted TCR beta clonotypes specific for CMV led the ex vivo response. Based on cumulative public TCR beta family frequency, carriers of CMV plus the relevant HLA were identified.

The CDR3 length is 11 residues. Trimming shortened V by 8 bases and J by 2 bases, and 6 bases separated the two germline ends. Germline V gene data show CDR1 as KGHSH and CDR2 as LQKENI. Via MiXCR, TCRdb re-called the reads, giving one row per CDR3 protein. This table holds approximately 500,000 distinct CDR3 sequences, 11% found once. This clonotype was counted many times. What it binds is unknown. The sample taken for sequencing was PBMCs. The clonotype comes from a human donor in good health (CMV status not recorded). Some clones in this sample may be carry-over from other donors' samples. J is TRBJ2-5 and V is TRBV18; D call uncertain. The CDR3 loop is CASSPQETQYF. CDR3 DNA sequence: TGTGCCAGCAGCCCACAAGAGACCCAGTACTTC.